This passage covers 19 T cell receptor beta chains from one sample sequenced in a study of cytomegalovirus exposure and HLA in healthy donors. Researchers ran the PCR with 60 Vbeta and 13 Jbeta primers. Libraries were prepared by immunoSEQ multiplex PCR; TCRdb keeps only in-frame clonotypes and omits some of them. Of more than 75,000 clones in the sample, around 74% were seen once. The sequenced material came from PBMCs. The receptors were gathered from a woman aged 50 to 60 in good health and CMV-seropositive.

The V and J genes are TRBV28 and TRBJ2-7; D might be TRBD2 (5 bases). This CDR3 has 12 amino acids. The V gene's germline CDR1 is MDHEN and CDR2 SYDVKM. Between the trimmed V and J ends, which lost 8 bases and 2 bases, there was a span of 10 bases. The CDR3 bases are TGTGCCAGCCTCGGGGTACCCTACGAGCAGTACTTC. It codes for CASLGVPYEQYF.

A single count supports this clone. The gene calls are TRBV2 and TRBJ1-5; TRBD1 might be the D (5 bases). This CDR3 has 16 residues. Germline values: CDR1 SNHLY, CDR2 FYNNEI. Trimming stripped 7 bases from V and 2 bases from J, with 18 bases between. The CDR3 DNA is TGTGCCAGCACTGGACACCTCCCACTGGGCAATCAGCCCCAGCATTTT. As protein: CASTGHLPLGNQPQHF.

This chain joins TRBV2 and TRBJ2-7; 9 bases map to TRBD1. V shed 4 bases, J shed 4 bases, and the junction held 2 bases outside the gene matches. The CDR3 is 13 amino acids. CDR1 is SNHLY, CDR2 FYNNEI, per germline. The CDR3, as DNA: TGTGCCAGCAGTGGACAGGGGGGTTACGAGCAGTACTTC. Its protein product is CASSGQGGYEQYF.

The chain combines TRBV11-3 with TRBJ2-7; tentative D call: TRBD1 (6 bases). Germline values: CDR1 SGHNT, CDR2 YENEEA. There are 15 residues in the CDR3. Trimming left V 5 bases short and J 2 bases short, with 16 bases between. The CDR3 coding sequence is TGTGCCAGCAGCGCAGAGCGACAGGAACCCTACGAGCAGTACTTC. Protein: CASSAERQEPYEQYF.

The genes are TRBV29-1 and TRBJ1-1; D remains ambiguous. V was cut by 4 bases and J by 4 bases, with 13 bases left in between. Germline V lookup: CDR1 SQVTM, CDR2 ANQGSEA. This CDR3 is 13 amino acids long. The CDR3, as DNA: TGCAGCGTTGCTGTCGGAGTCGGCACTGAAGCTTTCTTT. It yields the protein CSVAVGVGTEAFF.

CDR3 region: CASSLTGGRALDNEQFF. The CDR3 DNA reads as TGTGCCAGCAGCCTAACTGGCGGGAGGGCCTTGGACAATGAGCAGTTCTTC. The chain links TRBV7-6 to TRBJ2-1, with 9 bases identical to TRBD2. The CDR3 loop spans 17 amino acids. The germline V gene encodes CDR1 SGHVS and CDR2 FNYEAQ. Trimming took 5 bases from V and 5 from J; bases not matched to a gene: 13.

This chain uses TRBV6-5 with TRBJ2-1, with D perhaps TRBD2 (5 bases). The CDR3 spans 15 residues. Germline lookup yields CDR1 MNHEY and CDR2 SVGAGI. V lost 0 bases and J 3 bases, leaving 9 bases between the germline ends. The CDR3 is CASSYSGGYYNEQFF. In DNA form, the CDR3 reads TGTGCCAGCAGTTACTCTGGCGGGTACTACAATGAGCAGTTCTTC.

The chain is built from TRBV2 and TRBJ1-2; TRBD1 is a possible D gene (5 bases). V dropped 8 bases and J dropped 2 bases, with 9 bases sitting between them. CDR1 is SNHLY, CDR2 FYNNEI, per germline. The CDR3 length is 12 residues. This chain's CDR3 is CASWGDNYGYTF. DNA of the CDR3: TGTGCCAGCTGGGGGGACAACTATGGCTACACCTTC.

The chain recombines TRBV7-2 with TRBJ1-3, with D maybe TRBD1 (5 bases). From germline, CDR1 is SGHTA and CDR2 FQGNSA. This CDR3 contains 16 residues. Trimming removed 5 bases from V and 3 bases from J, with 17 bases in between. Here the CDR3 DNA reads TGTGCCAGCAGCCCCCATTTAGGGGTCTATGGAAACACCATATATTTT. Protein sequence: CASSPHLGVYGNTIYF.

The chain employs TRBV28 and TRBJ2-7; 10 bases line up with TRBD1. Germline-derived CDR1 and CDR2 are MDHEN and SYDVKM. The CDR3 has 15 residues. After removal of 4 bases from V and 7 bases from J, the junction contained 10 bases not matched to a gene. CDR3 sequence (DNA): TGTGCCAGCAGTTCACCGTTGGACAGGGGGTGGGAGCAGTACTTC. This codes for CASSSPLDRGWEQYF. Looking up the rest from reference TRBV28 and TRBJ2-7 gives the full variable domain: DVKVTQSSRYLVKRTGEKVFLECVQDMDHENMFWYRQDPGLGLRLIYFSYDVKMKEKGDIPEGYSVSREKKERFSLILESASTNQTSMYLCASSSPLDRGWEQYFGPGTRLTVT.

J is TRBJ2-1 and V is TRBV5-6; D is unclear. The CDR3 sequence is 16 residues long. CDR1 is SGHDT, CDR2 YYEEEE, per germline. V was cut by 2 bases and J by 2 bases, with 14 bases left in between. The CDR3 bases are TGTGCCAGCAGCTTCCCGCCCGGAGCCCCCTACAATGAGCAGTTCTTC. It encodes CASSFPPGAPYNEQFF.

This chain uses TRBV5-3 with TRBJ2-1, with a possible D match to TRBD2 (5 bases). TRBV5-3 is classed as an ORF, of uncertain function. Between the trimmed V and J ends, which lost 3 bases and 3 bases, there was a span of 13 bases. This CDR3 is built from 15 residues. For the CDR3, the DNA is TGTGCCAGAAGCTCCCCCGGAGCGGTCTACAATGAGCAGTTCTTC. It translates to CARSSPGAVYNEQFF.

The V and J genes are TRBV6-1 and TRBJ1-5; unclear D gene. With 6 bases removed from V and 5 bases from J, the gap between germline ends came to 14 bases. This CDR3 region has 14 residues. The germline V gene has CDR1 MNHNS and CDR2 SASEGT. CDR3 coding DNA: TGTGCCAGCAGGCTGGCAACCAGCGATCAGCCCCAGCATTTT. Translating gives CASRLATSDQPQHF.

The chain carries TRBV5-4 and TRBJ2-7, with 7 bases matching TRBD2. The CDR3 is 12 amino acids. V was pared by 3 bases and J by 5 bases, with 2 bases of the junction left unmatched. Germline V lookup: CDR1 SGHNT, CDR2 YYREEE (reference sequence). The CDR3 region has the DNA TGTGCCAGCAGCTCCCGGGGGGACGAGCAGTACTTC. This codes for CASSSRGDEQYF.

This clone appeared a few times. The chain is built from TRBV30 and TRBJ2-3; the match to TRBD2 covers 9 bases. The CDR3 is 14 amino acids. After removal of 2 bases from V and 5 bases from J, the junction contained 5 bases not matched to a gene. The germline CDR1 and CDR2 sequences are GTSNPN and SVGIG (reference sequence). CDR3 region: CAWSSLAGRDTQYF. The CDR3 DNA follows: TGTGCCTGGAGTTCCCTAGCGGGAAGAGATACGCAGTATTTT.

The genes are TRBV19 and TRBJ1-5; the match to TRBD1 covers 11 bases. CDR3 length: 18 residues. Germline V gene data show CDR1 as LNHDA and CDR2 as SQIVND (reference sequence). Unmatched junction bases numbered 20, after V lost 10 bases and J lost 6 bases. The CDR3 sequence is CATLPSGTGGFVGQPQHF. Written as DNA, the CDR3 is TGTGCCACCCTTCCCTCCGGGACAGGGGGTTTTGTCGGTCAGCCCCAGCATTTT.

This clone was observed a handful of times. The CDR3: CASSGGQGAWEAFF. As DNA, the CDR3 is TGTGCCAGCAGCGGAGGACAGGGGGCGTGGGAAGCTTTCTTT. V and J are TRBV11-3 and TRBJ1-1; 11 nucleotides line up with TRBD1. CDR3 size: 14 residues. Germline-derived CDR1 and CDR2 are SGHNT and YENEEA. V dropped 5 bases and J dropped 8; count of bases not matched to a gene: 7.

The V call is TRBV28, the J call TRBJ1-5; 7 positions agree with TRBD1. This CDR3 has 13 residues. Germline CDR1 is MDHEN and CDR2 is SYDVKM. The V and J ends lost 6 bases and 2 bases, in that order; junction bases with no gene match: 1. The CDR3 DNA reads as TGTGCCAGCAGCGGACAGGGCAATCAGCCCCAGCATTTT. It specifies CASSGQGNQPQHF.

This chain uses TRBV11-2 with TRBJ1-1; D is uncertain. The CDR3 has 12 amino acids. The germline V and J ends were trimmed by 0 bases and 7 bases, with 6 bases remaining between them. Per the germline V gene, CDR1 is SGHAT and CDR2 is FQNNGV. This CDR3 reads CASSLDSGEAFF. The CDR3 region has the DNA TGTGCCAGCAGCTTAGATTCGGGTGAAGCTTTCTTT.